This T cell receptor (beta chain) stems from a study of T cell repertoires in cytomegalovirus infection. Across the whole study: Well-studied HLA-B-restricted epitopes and recently identified HLA-C-restricted epitopes of CMV were both used in the study. Shared public TCR beta signatures pointed to both CMV infection and a matching HLA type. Notes on the study in general: Ex vivo, HLA-C-restricted CMV-specific TCR beta clonotypes prevailed over the rest of the response.

The CDR3 covers 19 residues. The V gene's germline CDR1 is SGHAT and CDR2 FQNNGV. V was pared by 3 bases and J by 2 bases, with 12 bases of the junction left unmatched. About this clonotype: Its target is not known.

TCRdb itself ran the reads through MiXCR, one entry per CDR3 protein. This table holds some 220,000 distinct CDR3 sequences, 35% to 45% found once. The TCR sequence derives from a human donor in good health (CMV status not recorded). Some clones in this sample may be carry-over from other donors' samples. The chain carries TRBV11-2 and TRBJ2-3; 12 nucleotides line up with TRBD2. This specimen was CD8+ T cells from cultured PBMCs, taken from culture after CMV antigen stimulation. The CDR3 loop reads CASSFHTSGRPSPTDTQYF. CDR3 nucleotide sequence: TGTGCCAGCAGCTTTCATACTAGCGGGAGGCCGTCTCCCACAGATACGCAGTATTTT.